This T cell receptor beta chain came from a study of T cell changes during pregnancy in multiple sclerosis. Using immunoSEQ multiplex PCR, the repertoire was profiled, and TCRdb retains in-frame clones only, with some absent. In the table there are 36,000 or so clones, about nine tenths of which are singletons. The sample here was CD8+ T cells from peripheral blood mononuclear cells, taken in the third trimester of pregnancy. The origin of this receptor is a female donor with multiple sclerosis, enrolled in a pregnancy study.

The CDR3 is CASSYEAGGVGIQYF. The CDR3, as DNA: TGTGCCAGCAGTTACGAGGCGGGAGGGGTTGGCATTCAGTACTTC. The rearrangement uses TRBV6-5 and TRBJ2-4, with 9 nucleotides matching TRBD2. After removal of 2 bases from V and 9 bases from J, the junction contained 8 bases not matched to a gene. Germline V gives CDR1 MNHEY, CDR2 SVGAGI. The CDR3 sequence is 15 residues long.